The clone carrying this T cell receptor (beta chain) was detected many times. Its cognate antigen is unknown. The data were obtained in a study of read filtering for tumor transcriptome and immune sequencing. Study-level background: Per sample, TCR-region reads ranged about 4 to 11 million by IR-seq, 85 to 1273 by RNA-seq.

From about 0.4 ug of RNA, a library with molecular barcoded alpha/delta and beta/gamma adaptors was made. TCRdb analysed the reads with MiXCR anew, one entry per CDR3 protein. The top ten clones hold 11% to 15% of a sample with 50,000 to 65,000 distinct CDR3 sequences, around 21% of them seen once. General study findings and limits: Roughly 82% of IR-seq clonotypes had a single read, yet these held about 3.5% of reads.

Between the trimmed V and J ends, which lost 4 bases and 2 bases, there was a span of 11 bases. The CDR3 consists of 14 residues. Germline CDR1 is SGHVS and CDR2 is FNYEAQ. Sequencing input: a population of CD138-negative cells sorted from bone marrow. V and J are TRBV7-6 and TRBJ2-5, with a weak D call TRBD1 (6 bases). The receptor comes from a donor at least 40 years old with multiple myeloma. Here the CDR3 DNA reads TGTGCCAGCAGCTCTACAGGGAAACAAGAGACCCAGTACTTC. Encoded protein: CASSSTGKQETQYF.